Below are 14 T cell receptor beta chains sequenced from a single sample in a study of type 1 regulatory T cells. TCRdb recomputed calls from the reads with MiXCR, one row per CDR3 protein. The table has about 39,000 distinct CDR3 sequences, 12% seen once; the top ten hold 6.5% to 9%. Antigen specificity for these receptors is unknown. The sequenced sample consisted of cultured non-Tr1 T cells, either the whole culture or a sorted T cell fraction (not recorded which). The receptors were sampled from a human donor in good health.

A few counts support this clonotype. This chain connects TRBV5-4 to TRBJ2-1; D unresolved. Germline CDR1 reads SGHNT; CDR2 reads YYREEE (reference sequence). V lost 4 bases and J 8 bases, leaving 13 bases between the germline ends. This CDR3 region has 13 residues. The CDR3 sequence is CASSPAVLDEQFF. DNA of the CDR3: TGTGCCAGCAGCCCCGCGGTCTTGGATGAGCAGTTCTTC.

This clonotype was seen repeatedly, ten times or more. This rearrangement joins TRBV7-9 to TRBJ2-7; no clear D gene. Trimming left V 4 bases short and J 7 bases short, with 17 bases between. In germline, CDR1 is SEHNR, CDR2 FQNEAQ (reference sequence). The CDR3 has 14 residues. The CDR3: CASSWGNGPGEQYF. The CDR3 DNA follows: TGTGCCAGCAGCTGGGGTAATGGTCCCGGGGAGCAGTACTTC.

In its sample, this clonotype was seen a few times. The gene calls are TRBV19 and TRBJ2-1, with D unclear. The germline CDR1 and CDR2 sequences are LNHDA and SQIVND (reference sequence). The length of the CDR3 is 13 residues. The V end lost 3 bases, the J end lost 4 bases, and 7 bases lay between the germline ends. The CDR3 nucleotides are TGTGCCAGTAGTATCGGAAAATACAATGAGCAGTTCTTC. It codes for CASSIGKYNEQFF.

This clonotype was found once. This chain joins TRBV29-1 and TRBJ1-2; 8 bases match TRBD1. Germline loops: CDR1 SQVTM, CDR2 ANQGSEA. V lost 7 bases, J lost 8 bases, and 6 bases stayed unmatched. This CDR3 has 11 amino acids. The CDR3 bases are TGCAGCGCCCAGGGGGCGGGAGGCTACACCTTC. This codes for CSAQGAGGYTF.

This clonotype was seen ten or more times. CDR3 in DNA: TGTGCCAGCAGTTATAACACGAACACCGGGGAGCTGTTTTTT. Its translation is CASSYNTNTGELFF. J is TRBJ2-2 and V is TRBV6-2 or TRBV6-3; D is uncertain. From germline, CDR1 is MNHEY and CDR2 SVGEGT. The CDR3 is made up of 14 amino acids. The V gene lost 3 bases and the J gene lost 0 bases, with 5 bases spanning the gap.

This clonotype was detected ten times or more. This chain links TRBV9 with TRBJ2-2; D gene unclear. This CDR3 comprises 12 residues. Trimming took off 0 bases at V and 7 bases at J, with 4 bases between the two ends. CDR1 is SGDLS and CDR2 is YYNGEE in the germline V gene. The CDR3 here is CASSVAGGELFF. CDR3 DNA sequence: TGTGCCAGCAGCGTAGCGGGCGGGGAGCTGTTTTTT.

This clonotype was recorded a few times. This chain joins TRBV18 and TRBJ1-5, with unresolved D. The germline V gene has CDR1 KGHSH and CDR2 LQKENI. V was trimmed by 6 bases and J by 4 bases, leaving 10 bases between them. The CDR3 consists of 13 residues. The CDR3 bases are TGTGCCAGCTCCAGCGGAGAAAATCAGCCCCAGCATTTT. This encodes CASSSGENQPQHF. Full variable domain (remainder filled in from reference TRBV18 and TRBJ1-5): NAGVMQNPRHLVRRRGQEARLRCSPMKGHSHVYWYRQLPEEGLKFMVYLQKENIIDESGMPKERFSAEFPKEGPSILRIQQVVRGDSAAYFCASSSGENQPQHFGDGTRLSIL.

In its sample, this clonotype was seen many times. The chain links TRBV27 to TRBJ1-2; D gene uncertain. This CDR3 comprises 14 residues. Germline assignment: CDR1 MNHEY and CDR2 SMNVEV (reference sequence). Trimming stripped 5 bases from V and 6 bases from J, with 16 bases between. The CDR3 coding sequence is TGTGCCAGCAGTCCCCAACGGGGAAGGGATGGCTACACCTTC. Protein product: CASSPQRGRDGYTF.

In its sample, this clonotype was seen many times. The V and J genes are TRBV7-2 and TRBJ2-4, with D tentatively TRBD2 (5 bases). The CDR3 is made up of 15 amino acids. Germline-derived CDR1 and CDR2 are SGHTA and FQGNSA. Trimming cost V 3 bases and J 3 bases, with 12 bases left between them. CDR3 residues: CASSFGRALKNIQYF. The CDR3 DNA reads TGTGCCAGCAGCTTCGGGCGGGCACTCAAAAACATTCAGTACTTC. Drawing the rest from reference TRBV7-2 and TRBJ2-4, the complete variable domain is GAGVSQSPSNKVTEKGKDVELRCDPISGHTALYWYRQSLGQGLEFLIYFQGNSAPDKSGLPSDRFSAERTGGSVSTLTIQRTQQEDSAVYLCASSFGRALKNIQYFGAGTRLSVL.

In this sample, this clonotype turned up many times. V is TRBV5-1 and J is TRBJ2-2; D possibly corresponds to TRBD2 (5 bases). In germline, CDR1 is SGHRS, CDR2 YFSETQ. Between the trimmed V and J ends, which lost 4 bases and 5 bases, there was a span of 15 bases. This CDR3 has 15 residues. The CDR3 coding sequence is TGCGCCAGCAGCCAACTACCTCCGGGGACCGGGGAGCTGTTTTTT. Translation gives CASSQLPPGTGELFF.

The V and J genes are TRBV6-6 and TRBJ2-7; D call uncertain. The V and J ends lost 7 bases and 6 bases respectively, with 16 bases between them. CDR1 and CDR2 from the germline V gene are MNHNY and SVGAGI (reference sequence). This CDR3 is 13 amino acids long. The CDR3 bases are TGTGCCAGCACCCCGATCCCCCCTCTCGAGCAGTACTTC. Residues: CASTPIPPLEQYF.

This clonotype occurred many times. The V call is TRBV24-1, the J call TRBJ2-1, with D possibly TRBD2 on 6 matching bases. The CDR3 is made up of 14 amino acids. Germline V gene lookup returns CDR1 KGHDR and CDR2 SFDVKD. The ends were cut back, 8 bases at V and 5 bases at J, with 15 bases in the middle. For the CDR3, the DNA is TGTGCCACCACCGGAGGGGTCACAAACAATGAGCAGTTCTTC. This sequence encodes CATTGGVTNNEQFF.

V and J are TRBV5-1 and TRBJ2-1; TRBD1 might be the D (6 bases). The CDR3 has 15 residues. Trimming pared 0 bases from V and 5 bases from J, leaving 12 bases between. Germline CDR1 is SGHRS and CDR2 is YFSETQ. This CDR3 reads CASSLGQGIHNEQFF. CDR3 sequence (DNA): TGCGCCAGCAGCTTGGGGCAGGGGATTCACAATGAGCAGTTCTTC.

This clonotype was counted between two and nine times. This chain links TRBV5-1 with TRBJ1-1; weak D call: TRBD1 (6 bases). Germline V gene lookup returns CDR1 SGHRS and CDR2 YFSETQ. The CDR3 covers 12 residues. Trimming pared 5 bases from V and 1 base from J, leaving 6 bases between. CDR3 region: CASRQGNTEAFF. The DNA for the CDR3 is TGCGCCAGCAGACAGGGGAACACTGAAGCTTTCTTT.